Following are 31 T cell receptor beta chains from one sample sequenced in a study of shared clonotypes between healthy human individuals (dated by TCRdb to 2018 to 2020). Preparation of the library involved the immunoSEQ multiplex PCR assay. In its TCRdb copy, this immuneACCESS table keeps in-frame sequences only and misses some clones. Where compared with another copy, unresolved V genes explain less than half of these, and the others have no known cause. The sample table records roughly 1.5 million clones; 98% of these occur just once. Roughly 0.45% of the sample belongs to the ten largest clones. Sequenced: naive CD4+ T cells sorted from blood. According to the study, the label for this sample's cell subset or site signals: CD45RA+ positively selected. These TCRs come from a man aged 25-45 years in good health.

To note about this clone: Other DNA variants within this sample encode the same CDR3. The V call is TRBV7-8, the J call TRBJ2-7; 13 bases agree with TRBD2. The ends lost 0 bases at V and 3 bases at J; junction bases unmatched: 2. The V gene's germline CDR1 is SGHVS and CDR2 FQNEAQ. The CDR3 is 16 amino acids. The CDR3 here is CASSLARLAGGYEQYF. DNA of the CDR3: TGTGCCAGCAGCTTAGCCAGACTAGCGGGAGGCTACGAGCAGTACTTC.

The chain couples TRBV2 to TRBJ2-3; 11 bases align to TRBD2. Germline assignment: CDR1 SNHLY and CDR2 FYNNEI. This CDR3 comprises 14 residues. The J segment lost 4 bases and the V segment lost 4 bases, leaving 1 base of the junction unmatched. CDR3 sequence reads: CASSALAGADTQYF. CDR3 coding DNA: TGTGCCAGCAGTGCACTAGCGGGAGCAGATACGCAGTATTTT. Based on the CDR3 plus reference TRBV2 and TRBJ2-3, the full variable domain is EPEVTQTPSHQVTQMGQEVILRCVPISNHLYFYWYRQILGQKVEFLVSFYNNEISEKSEIFDDQFSVERPDGSNFTLKIRSTKLEDSAMYFCASSALAGADTQYFGPGTRLTVL.

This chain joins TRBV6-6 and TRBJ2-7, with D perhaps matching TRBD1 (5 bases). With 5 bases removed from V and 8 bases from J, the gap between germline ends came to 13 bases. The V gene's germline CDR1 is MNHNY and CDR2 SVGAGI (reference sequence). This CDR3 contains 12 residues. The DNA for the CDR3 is TGTGCCAGCAGTACCGCTCTGGGGCAGCAGTACTTC. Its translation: CASSTALGQQYF.

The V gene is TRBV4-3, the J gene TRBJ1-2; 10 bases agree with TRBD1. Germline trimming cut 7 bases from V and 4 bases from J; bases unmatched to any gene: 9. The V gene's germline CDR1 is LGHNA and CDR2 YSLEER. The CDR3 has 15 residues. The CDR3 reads CASKPGTGASYGYTF. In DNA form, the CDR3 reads TGCGCCAGCAAGCCCGGGACAGGGGCTTCCTATGGCTACACCTTC.

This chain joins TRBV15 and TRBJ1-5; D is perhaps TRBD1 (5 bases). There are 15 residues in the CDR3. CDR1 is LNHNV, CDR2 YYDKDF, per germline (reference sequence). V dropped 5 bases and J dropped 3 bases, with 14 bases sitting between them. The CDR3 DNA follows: TGTGCCACCAGCCAGAACTGGGGGTACAATCAGCCCCAGCATTTT. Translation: CATSQNWGYNQPQHF.

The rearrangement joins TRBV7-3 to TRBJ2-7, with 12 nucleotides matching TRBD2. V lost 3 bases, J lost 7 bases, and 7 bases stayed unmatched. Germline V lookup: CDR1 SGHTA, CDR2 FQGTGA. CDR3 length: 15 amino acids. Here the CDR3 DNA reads TGTGCCAGCAGCTTTTTGACTAGCGGGAGTGGGGAGCAGTACTTC. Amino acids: CASSFLTSGSGEQYF.

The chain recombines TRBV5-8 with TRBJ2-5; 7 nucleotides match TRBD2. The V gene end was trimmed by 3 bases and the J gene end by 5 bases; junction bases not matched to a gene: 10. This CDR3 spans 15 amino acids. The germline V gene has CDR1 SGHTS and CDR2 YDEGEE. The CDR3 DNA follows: TGTGCCAGCAGCTCAAACAGGCGGCGGGGGGAGACCCAGTACTTC. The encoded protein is CASSSNRRRGETQYF.

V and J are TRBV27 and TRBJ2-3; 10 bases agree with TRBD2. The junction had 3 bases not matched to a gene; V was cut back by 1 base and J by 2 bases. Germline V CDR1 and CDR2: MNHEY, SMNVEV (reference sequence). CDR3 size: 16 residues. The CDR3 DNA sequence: TGTGCCAGCAGTTTATGGACTAGCGGATACACAGATACGCAGTATTTT. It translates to CASSLWTSGYTDTQYF.

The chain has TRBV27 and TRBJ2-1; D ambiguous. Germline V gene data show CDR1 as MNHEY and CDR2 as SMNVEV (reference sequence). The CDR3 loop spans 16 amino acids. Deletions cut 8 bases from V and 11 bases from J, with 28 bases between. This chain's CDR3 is CASRTLRLGDNIKQFF. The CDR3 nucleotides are TGTGCCAGCCGGACCCTGAGGCTTGGTGACAATATAAAGCAGTTCTTC.

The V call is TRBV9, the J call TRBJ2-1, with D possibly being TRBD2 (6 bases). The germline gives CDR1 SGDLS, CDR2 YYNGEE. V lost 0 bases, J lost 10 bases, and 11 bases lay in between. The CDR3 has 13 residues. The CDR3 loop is CASSVGLGPEQFF. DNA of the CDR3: TGTGCCAGCAGCGTAGGACTAGGACCCGAGCAGTTCTTC.

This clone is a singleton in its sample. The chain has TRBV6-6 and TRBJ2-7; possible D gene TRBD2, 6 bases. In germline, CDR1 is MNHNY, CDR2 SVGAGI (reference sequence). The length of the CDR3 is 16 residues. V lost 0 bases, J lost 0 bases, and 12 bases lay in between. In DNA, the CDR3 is TGTGCCAGCAGTTACTCGGGTCGGACTATCTCCTACGAGCAGTACTTC. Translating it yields CASSYSGRTISYEQYF.

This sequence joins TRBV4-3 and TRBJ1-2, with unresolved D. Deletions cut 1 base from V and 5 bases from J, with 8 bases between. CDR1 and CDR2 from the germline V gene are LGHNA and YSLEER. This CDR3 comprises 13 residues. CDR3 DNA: TGCGCCAGCAGCCAAGTTGGTGGGTATGGCTACACCTTC. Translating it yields CASSQVGGYGYTF.

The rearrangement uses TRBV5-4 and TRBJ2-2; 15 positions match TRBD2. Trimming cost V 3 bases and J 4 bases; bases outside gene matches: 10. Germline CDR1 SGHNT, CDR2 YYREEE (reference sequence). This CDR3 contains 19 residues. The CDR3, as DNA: TGTGCCAGCAGCTCCGCCGGACTAGCGGGAGGGCCTAGCACCGGGGAGCTGTTTTTT. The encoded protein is CASSSAGLAGGPSTGELFF.

The DNA of the CDR3 is TGTGCCAGCAGCGTGACAGGGGGGAATGAAAAACTGTTTTTT. Translation: CASSVTGGNEKLFF. This chain links TRBV9 with TRBJ1-4; 9 bases align to TRBD1. Trimming cost V 2 bases and J 5 bases; bases outside gene matches: 1. From germline, CDR1 is SGDLS and CDR2 YYNGEE. This CDR3 spans 14 amino acids.

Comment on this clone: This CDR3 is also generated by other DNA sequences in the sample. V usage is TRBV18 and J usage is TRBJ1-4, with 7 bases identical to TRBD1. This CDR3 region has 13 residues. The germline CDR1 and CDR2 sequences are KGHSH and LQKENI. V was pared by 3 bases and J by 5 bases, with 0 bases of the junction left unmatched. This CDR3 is CASSPGQNEKLFF. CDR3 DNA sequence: TGTGCCAGCTCACCGGGACAGAATGAAAAACTGTTTTTT.

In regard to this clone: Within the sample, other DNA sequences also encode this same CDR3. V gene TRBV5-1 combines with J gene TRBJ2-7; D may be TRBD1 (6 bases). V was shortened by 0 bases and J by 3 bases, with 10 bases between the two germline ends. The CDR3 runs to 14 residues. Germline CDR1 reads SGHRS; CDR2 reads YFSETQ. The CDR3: CASSLVAGVYEQYF. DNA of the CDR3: TGCGCCAGCAGCTTGGTAGCAGGGGTCTACGAGCAGTACTTC.

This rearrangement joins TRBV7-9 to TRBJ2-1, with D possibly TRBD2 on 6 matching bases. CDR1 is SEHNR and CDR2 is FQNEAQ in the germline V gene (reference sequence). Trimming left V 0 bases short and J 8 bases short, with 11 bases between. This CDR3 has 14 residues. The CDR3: CASSLADAGYEQFF. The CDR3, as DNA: TGTGCCAGCAGCTTAGCAGACGCGGGATATGAGCAGTTCTTC.

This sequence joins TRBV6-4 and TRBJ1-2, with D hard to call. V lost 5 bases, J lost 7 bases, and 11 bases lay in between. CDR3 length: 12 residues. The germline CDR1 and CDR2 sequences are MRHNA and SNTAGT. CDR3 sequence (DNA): TGTGCCAGCAGTTTACGGGTCGCTGGCTACACCTTC. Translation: CASSLRVAGYTF.

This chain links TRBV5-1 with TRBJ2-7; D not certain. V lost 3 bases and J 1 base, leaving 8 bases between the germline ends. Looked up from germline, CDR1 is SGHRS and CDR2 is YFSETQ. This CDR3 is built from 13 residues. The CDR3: CASSYSQSYEQYF. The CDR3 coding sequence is TGCGCCAGCAGCTATAGCCAATCCTACGAGCAGTACTTC.

The CDR3 DNA is TGTGCCAGCAGCCGAGGGCAGGGGGCTTATGGAAACACCATATATTTT. It encodes CASSRGQGAYGNTIYF. V is TRBV5-6 and J is TRBJ1-3, with 8 bases fitting TRBD1. The CDR3 length is 16 residues. V gave up 4 bases and J gave up 3 bases; unmatched junction bases: 9. Germline V gene sequence: CDR1 SGHDT, CDR2 YYEEEE.

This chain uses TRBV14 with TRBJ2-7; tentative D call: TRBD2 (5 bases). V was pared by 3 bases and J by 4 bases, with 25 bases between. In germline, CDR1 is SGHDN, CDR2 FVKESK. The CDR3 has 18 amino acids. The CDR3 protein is CASSQLAPGSALGYEQYF. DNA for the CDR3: TGTGCCAGCAGCCAGTTGGCCCCTGGTAGCGCCCTGGGTTACGAGCAGTACTTC.

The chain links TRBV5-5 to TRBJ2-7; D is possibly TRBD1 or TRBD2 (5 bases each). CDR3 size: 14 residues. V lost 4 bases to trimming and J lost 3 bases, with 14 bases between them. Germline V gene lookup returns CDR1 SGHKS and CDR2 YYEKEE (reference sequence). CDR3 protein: CASSPGTTVYEQYF. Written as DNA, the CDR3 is TGTGCCAGCAGCCCCGGGACGACAGTCTACGAGCAGTACTTC.

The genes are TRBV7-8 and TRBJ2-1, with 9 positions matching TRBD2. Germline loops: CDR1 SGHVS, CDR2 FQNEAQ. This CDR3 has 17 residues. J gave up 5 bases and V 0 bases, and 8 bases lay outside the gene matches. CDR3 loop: CASSLARASGINNEQFF. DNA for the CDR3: TGTGCCAGCAGCTTAGCCCGGGCTAGCGGGATAAACAATGAGCAGTTCTTC.

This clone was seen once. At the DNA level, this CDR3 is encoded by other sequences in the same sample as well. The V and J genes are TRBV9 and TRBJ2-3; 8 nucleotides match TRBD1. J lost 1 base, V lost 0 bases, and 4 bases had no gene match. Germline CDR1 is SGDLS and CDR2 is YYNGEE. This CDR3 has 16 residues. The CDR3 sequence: CASSVGSGQGTDTQYF. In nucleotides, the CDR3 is TGTGCCAGCAGCGTAGGATCGGGACAGGGCACAGATACGCAGTATTTT.

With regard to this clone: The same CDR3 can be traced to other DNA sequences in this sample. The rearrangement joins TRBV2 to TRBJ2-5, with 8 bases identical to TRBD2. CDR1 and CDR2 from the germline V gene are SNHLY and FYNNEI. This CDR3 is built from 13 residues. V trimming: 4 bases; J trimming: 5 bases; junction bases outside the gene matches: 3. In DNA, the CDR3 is TGTGCCAGCAGTGGGTCGGGAGGGGAGACCCAGTACTTC. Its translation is CASSGSGGETQYF.

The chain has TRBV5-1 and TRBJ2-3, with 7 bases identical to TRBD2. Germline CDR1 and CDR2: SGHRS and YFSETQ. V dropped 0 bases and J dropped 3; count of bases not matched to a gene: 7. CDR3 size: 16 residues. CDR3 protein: CASSLGIAGATDTQYF. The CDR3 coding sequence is TGCGCCAGCAGCTTGGGTATTGCGGGAGCGACAGATACGCAGTATTTT.

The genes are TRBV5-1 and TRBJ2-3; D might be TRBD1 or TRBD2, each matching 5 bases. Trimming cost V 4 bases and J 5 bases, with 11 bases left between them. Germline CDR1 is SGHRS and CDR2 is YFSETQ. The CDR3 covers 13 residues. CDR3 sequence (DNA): TGCGCCAGCAGCAACCAGGGAGTAGATACGCAGTATTTT. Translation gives CASSNQGVDTQYF.

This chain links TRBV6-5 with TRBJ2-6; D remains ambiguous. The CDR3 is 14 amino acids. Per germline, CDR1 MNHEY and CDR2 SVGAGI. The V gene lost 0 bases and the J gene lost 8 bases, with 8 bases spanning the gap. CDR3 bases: TGTGCCAGCAGTTACTCTCGAAGGTCCAACGTCCTGACTTTC. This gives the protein CASSYSRRSNVLTF.

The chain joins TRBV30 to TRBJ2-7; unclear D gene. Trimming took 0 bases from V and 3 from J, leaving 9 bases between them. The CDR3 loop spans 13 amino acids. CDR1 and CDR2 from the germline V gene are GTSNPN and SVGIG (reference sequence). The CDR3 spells CAWSVGTIYEQYF. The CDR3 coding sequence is TGTGCCTGGAGTGTGGGCACAATCTACGAGCAGTACTTC.

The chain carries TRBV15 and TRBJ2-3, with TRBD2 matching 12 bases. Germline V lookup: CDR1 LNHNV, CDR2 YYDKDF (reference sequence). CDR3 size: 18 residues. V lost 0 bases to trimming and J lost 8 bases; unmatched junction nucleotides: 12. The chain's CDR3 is CATSRDIGLAGSRGTQYF. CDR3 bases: TGTGCCACCAGCAGAGATATCGGACTAGCGGGGTCCCGGGGTACGCAGTATTTT.

In DNA form, the CDR3 reads TGCGCCAGCAGCTTAGGGACTCTGCGTTTGGAGACCCAGTACTTC. It codes for CASSLGTLRLETQYF. The gene calls are TRBV5-1 and TRBJ2-5, with TRBD2 as a possible D gene (6 bases). Germline V CDR1 and CDR2: SGHRS, YFSETQ. This CDR3 is built from 15 residues. V was clipped by 2 bases and J by 5 bases, with 16 bases between them.